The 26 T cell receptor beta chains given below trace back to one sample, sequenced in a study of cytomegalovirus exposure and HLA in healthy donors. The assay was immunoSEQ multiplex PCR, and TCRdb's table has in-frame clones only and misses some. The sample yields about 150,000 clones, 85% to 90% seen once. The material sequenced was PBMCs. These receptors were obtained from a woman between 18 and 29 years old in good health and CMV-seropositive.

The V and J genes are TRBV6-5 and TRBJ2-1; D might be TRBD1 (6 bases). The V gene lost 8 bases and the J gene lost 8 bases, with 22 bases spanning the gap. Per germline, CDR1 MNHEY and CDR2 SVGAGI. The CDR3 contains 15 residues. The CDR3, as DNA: TGTGCCAGCTCCGGTCTCGGGGCGGCAGGGGATGAGCAGTTCTTC. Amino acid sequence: CASSGLGAAGDEQFF.

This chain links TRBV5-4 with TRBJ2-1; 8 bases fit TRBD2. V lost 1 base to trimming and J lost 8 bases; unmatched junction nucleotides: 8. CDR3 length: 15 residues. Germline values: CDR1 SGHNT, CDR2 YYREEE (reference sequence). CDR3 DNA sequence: TGTGCCAGCAGCTTGTTCAGCGGGAGCGGCGATGAGCAGTTCTTC. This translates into CASSLFSGSGDEQFF.

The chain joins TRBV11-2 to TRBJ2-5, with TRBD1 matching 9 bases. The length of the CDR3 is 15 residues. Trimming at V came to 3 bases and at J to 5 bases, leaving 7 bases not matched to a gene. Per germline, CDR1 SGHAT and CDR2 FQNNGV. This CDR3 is CASSFPGQGHETQYF. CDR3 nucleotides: TGTGCCAGCAGCTTTCCGGGACAGGGCCACGAGACCCAGTACTTC.

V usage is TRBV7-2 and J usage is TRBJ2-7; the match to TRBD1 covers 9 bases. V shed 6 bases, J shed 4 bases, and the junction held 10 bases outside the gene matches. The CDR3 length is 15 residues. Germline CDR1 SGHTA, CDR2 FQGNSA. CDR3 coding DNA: TGTGCCAGCAGTTTCGACGGACAGGGGACGTACGAGCAGTACTTC. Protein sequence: CASSFDGQGTYEQYF.

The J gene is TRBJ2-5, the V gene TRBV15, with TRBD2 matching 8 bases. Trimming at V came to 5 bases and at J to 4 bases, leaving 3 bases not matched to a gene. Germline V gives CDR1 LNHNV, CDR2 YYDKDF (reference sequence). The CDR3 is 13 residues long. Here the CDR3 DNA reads TGTGCCACCAGCTCAGCGGGAGTAGAGACCCAGTACTTC. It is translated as CATSSAGVETQYF.

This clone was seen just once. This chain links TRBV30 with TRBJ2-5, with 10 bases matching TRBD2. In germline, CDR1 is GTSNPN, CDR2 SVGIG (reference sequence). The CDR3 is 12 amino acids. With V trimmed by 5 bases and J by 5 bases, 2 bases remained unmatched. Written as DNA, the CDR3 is TGTGCCTGGGGTAGCGGGAGGGAGACCCAGTACTTC. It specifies CAWGSGRETQYF.

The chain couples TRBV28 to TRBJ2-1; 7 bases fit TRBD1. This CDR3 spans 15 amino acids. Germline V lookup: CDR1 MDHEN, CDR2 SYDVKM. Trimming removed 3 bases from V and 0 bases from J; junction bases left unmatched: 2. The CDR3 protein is CASSLTGSSYNEQFF. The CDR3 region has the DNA TGTGCCAGCAGTTTGACAGGGAGCTCCTACAATGAGCAGTTCTTC.

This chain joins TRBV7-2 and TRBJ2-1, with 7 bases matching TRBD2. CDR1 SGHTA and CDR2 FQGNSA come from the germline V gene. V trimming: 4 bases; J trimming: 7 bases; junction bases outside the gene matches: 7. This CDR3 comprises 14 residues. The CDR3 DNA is TGTGCCAGCAGCTCCTTAGCGGGTTCTAATGAGCAGTTCTTC. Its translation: CASSSLAGSNEQFF.

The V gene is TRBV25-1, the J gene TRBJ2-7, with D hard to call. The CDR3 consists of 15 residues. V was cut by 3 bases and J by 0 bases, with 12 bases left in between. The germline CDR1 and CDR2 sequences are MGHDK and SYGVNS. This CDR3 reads CASSEPGKVSYEQYF. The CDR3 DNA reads TGTGCCAGCAGTGAGCCAGGAAAAGTCTCCTACGAGCAGTACTTC.

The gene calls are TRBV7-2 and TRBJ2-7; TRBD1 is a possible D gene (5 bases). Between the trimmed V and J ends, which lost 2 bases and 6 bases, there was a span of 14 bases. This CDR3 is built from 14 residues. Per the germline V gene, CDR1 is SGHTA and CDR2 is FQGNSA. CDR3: CASSLTGPAPEQYF. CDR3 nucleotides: TGTGCCAGCAGCTTAACAGGTCCAGCCCCCGAGCAGTACTTC.

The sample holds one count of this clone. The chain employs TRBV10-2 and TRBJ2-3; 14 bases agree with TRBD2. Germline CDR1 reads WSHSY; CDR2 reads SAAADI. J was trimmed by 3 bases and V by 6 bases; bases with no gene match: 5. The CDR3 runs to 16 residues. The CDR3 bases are TGCGCCAGCAGCTCCGGACTAGCGGGGGGAACAGATACGCAGTATTTT. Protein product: CASSSGLAGGTDTQYF.

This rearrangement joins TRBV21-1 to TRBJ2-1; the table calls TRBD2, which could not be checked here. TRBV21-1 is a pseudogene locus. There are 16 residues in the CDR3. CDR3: CASSLWEGSSYNEQFF. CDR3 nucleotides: TGTGCCAGCAGCCTGTGGGAGGGGAGCTCCTACAATGAGCAGTTCTTC.

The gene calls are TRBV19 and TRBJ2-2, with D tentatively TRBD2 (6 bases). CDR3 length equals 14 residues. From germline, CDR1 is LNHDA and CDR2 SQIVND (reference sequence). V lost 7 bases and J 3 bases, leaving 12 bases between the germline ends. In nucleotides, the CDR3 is TGTGCCAGTATCGCCAGGGAGGACACCGGGGAGCTGTTTTTT. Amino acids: CASIAREDTGELFF. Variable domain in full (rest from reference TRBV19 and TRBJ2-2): DGGITQSPKYLFRKEGQNVTLSCEQNLNHDAMYWYRQDPGQGLRLIYYSQIVNDFQKGDIAEGYSVSREKKESFPLTVTSAQKNPTAFYLCASIAREDTGELFFGEGSRLTVL.

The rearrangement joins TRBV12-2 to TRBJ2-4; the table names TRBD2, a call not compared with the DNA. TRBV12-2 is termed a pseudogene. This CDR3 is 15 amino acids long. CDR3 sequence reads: CAPRPCGIAKNIQYF. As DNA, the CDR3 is TGTGCGCCCCGGCCATGCGGGATAGCCAAAAACATTCAGTACTTC.

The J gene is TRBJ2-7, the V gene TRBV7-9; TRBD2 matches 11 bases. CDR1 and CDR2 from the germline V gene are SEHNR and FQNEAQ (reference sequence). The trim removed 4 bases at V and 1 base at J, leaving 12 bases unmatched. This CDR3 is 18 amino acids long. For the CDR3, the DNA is TGTGCCAGCAGCTCCTTCGGGGTAGCGGGAGGGTGGTCCTACGAGCAGTACTTC. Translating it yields CASSSFGVAGGWSYEQYF.

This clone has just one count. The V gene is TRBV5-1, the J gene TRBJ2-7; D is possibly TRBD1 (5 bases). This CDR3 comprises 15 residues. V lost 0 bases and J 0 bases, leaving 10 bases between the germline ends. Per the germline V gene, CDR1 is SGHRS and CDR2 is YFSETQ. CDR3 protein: CASSLEGVSSYEQYF. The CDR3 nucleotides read TGCGCCAGCAGCTTGGAAGGGGTGAGCTCCTACGAGCAGTACTTC.

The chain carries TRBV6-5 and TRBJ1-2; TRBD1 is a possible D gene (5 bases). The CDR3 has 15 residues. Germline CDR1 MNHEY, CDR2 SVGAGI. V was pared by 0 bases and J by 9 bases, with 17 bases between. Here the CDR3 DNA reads TGTGCCAGCAGTTACTCGGGGACGGGAGTAAGGAGCTACACCTTC. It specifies CASSYSGTGVRSYTF.

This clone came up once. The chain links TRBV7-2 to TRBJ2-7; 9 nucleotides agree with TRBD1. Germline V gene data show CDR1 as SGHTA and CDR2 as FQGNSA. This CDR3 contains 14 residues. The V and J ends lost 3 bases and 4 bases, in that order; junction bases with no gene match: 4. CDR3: CASSLTGGMYEQYF. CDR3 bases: TGTGCCAGCAGCTTGACAGGGGGAATGTACGAGCAGTACTTC.

The CDR3 region has the DNA TGCAGTGATCAGGGAAATGAAGCTTTCTTT. It encodes CSDQGNEAFF. The genes are TRBV20-1 and TRBJ1-1, with D tentatively TRBD1 (5 bases). Germline assignment: CDR1 DFQATT and CDR2 SNEGSKA (reference sequence). This CDR3 has 10 residues. V lost 7 bases to trimming and J lost 7 bases, with 10 bases between them.

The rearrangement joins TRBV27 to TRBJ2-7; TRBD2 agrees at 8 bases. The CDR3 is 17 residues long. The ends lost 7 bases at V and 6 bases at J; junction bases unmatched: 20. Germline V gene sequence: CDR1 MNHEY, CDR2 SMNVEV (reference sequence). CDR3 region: CASIKTSVGTLGGEQYF. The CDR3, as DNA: TGTGCCAGCATTAAGACTAGCGTTGGGACCCTCGGCGGCGAGCAGTACTTC.

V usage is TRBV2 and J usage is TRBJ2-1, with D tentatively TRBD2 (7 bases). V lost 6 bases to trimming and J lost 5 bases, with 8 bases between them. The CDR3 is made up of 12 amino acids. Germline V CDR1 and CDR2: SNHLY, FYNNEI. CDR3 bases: TGTGCCAGCAGGGGGGGGCACAATGAGCAGTTCTTC. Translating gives CASRGGHNEQFF.

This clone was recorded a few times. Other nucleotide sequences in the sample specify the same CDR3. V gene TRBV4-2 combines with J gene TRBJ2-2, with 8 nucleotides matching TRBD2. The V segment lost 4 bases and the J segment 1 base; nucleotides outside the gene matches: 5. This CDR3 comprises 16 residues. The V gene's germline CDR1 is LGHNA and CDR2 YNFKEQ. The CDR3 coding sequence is TGTGCCAGCAGCCCGTTAGCGGGACGGAACACCGGGGAGCTGTTTTTT. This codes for CASSPLAGRNTGELFF.

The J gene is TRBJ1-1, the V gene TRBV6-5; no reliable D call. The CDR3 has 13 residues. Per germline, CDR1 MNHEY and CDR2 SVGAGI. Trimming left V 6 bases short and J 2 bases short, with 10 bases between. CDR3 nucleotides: TGTGCCAGCAGGAAGAGACTAAACACTGAAGCTTTCTTT. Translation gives CASRKRLNTEAFF.

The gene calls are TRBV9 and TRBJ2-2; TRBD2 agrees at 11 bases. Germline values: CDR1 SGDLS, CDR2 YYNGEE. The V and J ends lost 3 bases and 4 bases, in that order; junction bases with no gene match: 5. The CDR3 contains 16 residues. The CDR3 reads CASSGRGLAGTGELFF. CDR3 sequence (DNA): TGTGCCAGCAGCGGAAGAGGACTAGCGGGCACCGGGGAGCTGTTTTTT. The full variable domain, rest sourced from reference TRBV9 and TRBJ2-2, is DSGVTQTPKHLITATGQRVTLRCSPRSGDLSVYWYQQSLDQGLQFLIQYYNGEERAKGNILERFSAQQFPDLHSELNLSSLELGDSALYFCASSGRGLAGTGELFFGEGSRLTVL.

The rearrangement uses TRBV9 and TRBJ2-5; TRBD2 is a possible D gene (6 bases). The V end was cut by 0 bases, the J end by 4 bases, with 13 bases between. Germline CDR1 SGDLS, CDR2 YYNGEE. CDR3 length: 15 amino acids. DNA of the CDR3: TGTGCCAGCAGCGTAGCCTCGGGGGAGGCAGAGACCCAGTACTTC. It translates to CASSVASGEAETQYF.

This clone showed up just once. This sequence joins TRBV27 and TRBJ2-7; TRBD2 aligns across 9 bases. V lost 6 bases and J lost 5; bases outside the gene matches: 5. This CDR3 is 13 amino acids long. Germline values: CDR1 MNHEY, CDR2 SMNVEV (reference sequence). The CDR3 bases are TGTGCCAGCAGGCTTAGCGGGAGCGACGAGCAGTACTTC. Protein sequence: CASRLSGSDEQYF.